Listed here are 32 T cell receptor beta chains from one sample, sequenced in a study of cytomegalovirus exposure and HLA in healthy donors. 60 Vbeta and 13 Jbeta primers were used in PCR. The table came from immunoSEQ multiplex PCR; TCRdb's copy has only in-frame clones and leaves some out. The profile shows fewer than 120,000 clones, just over 75% of them singletons. The sequenced sample was PBMCs. The receptor set was obtained from a young man in good health and CMV-seropositive.

The V call is TRBV27, the J call TRBJ2-5; no clear D gene. The closer fit of TRBJ2-7 to the DNA end suggests the J call may be wrong. The CDR3 spans 13 residues. Per the germline V gene, CDR1 is MNHEY and CDR2 is SMNVEV (reference sequence). CDR3 protein: CASSPRRSYEQYF. In DNA form, the CDR3 reads TGTGCCAGCAGTCCCCGTCGGTCCTACGAGCAGTACTTC.

The chain has TRBV4-3 and TRBJ2-2; no clear D. Germline loops: CDR1 LGHNA, CDR2 YSLEER. The CDR3 extends over 14 amino acids. V was clipped by 1 base and J by 6 bases, with 9 bases between them. This chain's CDR3 is CASSQVRVPGELFF. The CDR3 DNA reads TGCGCCAGCAGCCAAGTTCGGGTCCCCGGGGAGCTGTTTTTT.

This sequence joins TRBV27 and TRBJ1-1; no reliable D call. The V end was cut by 3 bases, the J end by 5 bases, with 16 bases between. Germline CDR1 MNHEY, CDR2 SMNVEV (reference sequence). The CDR3 sequence is 15 residues long. This CDR3 reads CASSFFTPGNTEAFF. In nucleotides, the CDR3 is TGTGCCAGCAGTTTCTTCACTCCGGGAAATACTGAAGCTTTCTTT.

J is TRBJ1-4 and V is TRBV7-2; D is unresolved. The V gene's germline CDR1 is SGHTA and CDR2 FQGNSA. CDR3 length: 15 amino acids. The V end lost 5 bases, the J end lost 4 bases, and 14 bases lay between the germline ends. CDR3 DNA: TGTGCCAGCAGCCCCCCGAGGGAATATAATGAAAAACTGTTTTTT. The encoded protein is CASSPPREYNEKLFF. The entire variable domain, with the rest obtained from reference TRBV7-2 and TRBJ1-4, is as follows: GAGVSQSPSNKVTEKGKDVELRCDPISGHTALYWYRQSLGQGLEFLIYFQGNSAPDKSGLPSDRFSAERTGGSVSTLTIQRTQQEDSAVYLCASSPPREYNEKLFFGSGTQLSVL.

On this clone: This CDR3 is also generated by other DNA sequences in the sample. The chain couples TRBV5-1 to TRBJ1-6, with 8 bases identical to TRBD1. The length of the CDR3 is 14 residues. With 4 bases clipped from V and 7 bases from J, the junction kept 4 bases outside the gene matches. Germline CDR1 and CDR2: SGHRS and YFSETQ. The CDR3 sequence: CASSADRGNSPLHF. CDR3 nucleotides: TGCGCCAGCAGCGCCGACAGGGGCAATTCACCCCTCCACTTT.

The J gene is TRBJ2-7, the V gene TRBV2, with TRBD2 identical over 9 bases. The CDR3 runs 15 residues. Germline V gives CDR1 SNHLY, CDR2 FYNNEI. J gave up 5 bases and V 1 base, and 6 bases lay outside the gene matches. CDR3 in amino acids: CASSEGRAGGNEQYF. CDR3 coding DNA: TGTGCCAGCAGTGAAGGACGAGCGGGGGGAAACGAGCAGTACTTC.

The chain has TRBV7-2 and TRBJ1-4; a possible D gene is TRBD1 (5 bases). CDR1 is SGHTA and CDR2 is FQGNSA in the germline V gene. Trimming removed 1 base from V and 0 bases from J, with 15 bases in between. CDR3 length: 18 amino acids. The CDR3 DNA reads TGTGCCAGCAGCTTAGTCCCGACAGTGGGTGCAACTAATGAAAAACTGTTTTTT. As protein: CASSLVPTVGATNEKLFF.

The chain is built from TRBV5-4 and TRBJ1-2; D gene ambiguous. V lost 0 bases to trimming and J lost 6 bases, with 12 bases between them. The CDR3 length is 14 residues. Germline V gives CDR1 SGHNT, CDR2 YYREEE (reference sequence). The CDR3 here is CASSLGVRSDGYTF. The CDR3 nucleotides read TGTGCCAGCAGCTTGGGGGTCCGTAGCGATGGCTACACCTTC.

The chain links TRBV6-5 to TRBJ1-2; 7 nucleotides line up with TRBD1. The CDR3 spans 12 residues. The ends lost 7 bases at V and 4 bases at J; junction bases unmatched: 3. Germline V lookup: CDR1 MNHEY, CDR2 SVGAGI. CDR3 nucleotide sequence: TGTGCCAGCACTTCAGGGGGCTATGGCTACACCTTC. This translates into CASTSGGYGYTF.

V is TRBV27 and J is TRBJ1-1; D possibly corresponds to TRBD1 (5 bases). Trimming pared 6 bases from V and 0 bases from J, leaving 8 bases between. The CDR3 is made up of 13 amino acids. Germline V gene lookup returns CDR1 MNHEY and CDR2 SMNVEV (reference sequence). The CDR3 loop is CASSSTVNTEAFF. The CDR3 DNA reads TGTGCCAGCAGCTCGACAGTGAACACTGAAGCTTTCTTT.

The chain combines TRBV6-5 with TRBJ1-6; the match to TRBD1 covers 7 bases. The V and J ends lost 7 bases and 7 bases, in that order; junction bases with no gene match: 7. The CDR3 spans 14 residues. Germline assignment: CDR1 MNHEY and CDR2 SVGAGI. The CDR3 DNA is TGTGCCAGCACCGGCGGGACAGCCAATTCACCCCTCCACTTT. It codes for CASTGGTANSPLHF.

This clone has just one count. CDR3 residues: CASSPPGRGPSNTEAFF. The DNA of the CDR3 is TGTGCCAGCAGCCCCCCGGGTAGGGGGCCGTCGAACACTGAAGCTTTCTTT. The rearrangement uses TRBV7-9 and TRBJ1-1, with 7 nucleotides matching TRBD1. The junction had 13 bases not matched to a gene; V was cut back by 5 bases and J by 1 base. The CDR3 is 17 amino acids. Germline CDR1 is SEHNR and CDR2 is FQNEAQ (reference sequence).

A note on this clone: Its ends do not fully match the called genes, so a read error is possible. This chain links TRBV19 with TRBJ1-3; possibly TRBD1 for D (5 bases). The CDR3 covers 14 residues. Germline V gene lookup returns CDR1 LNHDA and CDR2 SQIVND (reference sequence). The CDR3 sequence: CASRIEGPGNTIYF. CDR3 DNA: TGTGCCAGTAGGATAGAGGGGCCCGGAAACACCATATATTTT.

The genes are TRBV9 and TRBJ1-2; no reliable D call. This CDR3 region has 14 residues. Per the germline V gene, CDR1 is SGDLS and CDR2 is YYNGEE. Trimming took 0 bases from V and 5 from J, leaving 11 bases between them. This chain's CDR3 is CASSVGGNGYGYTF. The CDR3 region has the DNA TGTGCCAGCAGCGTAGGAGGGAACGGGTATGGCTACACCTTC.

This clone showed up just once. V is TRBV15 and J is TRBJ2-3, with TRBD2 as a possible D gene (6 bases). CDR3 length: 16 amino acids. Trimming took 1 base from V and 1 from J, leaving 12 bases between them. Per germline, CDR1 LNHNV and CDR2 YYDKDF (reference sequence). CDR3 in DNA: TGTGCCACCAGCAGAGTGTCGGGAGACCGCACAGATACGCAGTATTTT. Its translation: CATSRVSGDRTDTQYF.

V gene TRBV11-2 combines with J gene TRBJ1-4; 8 positions match TRBD1. Germline assignment: CDR1 SGHAT and CDR2 FQNNGV. With V trimmed by 5 bases and J by 5 bases, 4 bases remained unmatched. This CDR3 comprises 14 residues. CDR3 residues: CASSHQGANEKLFF. The CDR3 DNA reads TGTGCCAGCAGCCACCAGGGGGCGAATGAAAAACTGTTTTTT.

The chain combines TRBV4-2 with TRBJ2-2, with 9 bases fitting TRBD1. CDR3 length equals 16 residues. The trim removed 0 bases at V and 7 bases at J, leaving 6 bases unmatched. Germline V gene lookup returns CDR1 LGHNA and CDR2 YNFKEQ. CDR3 bases: TGTGCCAGCAGCCAAGAGGACAGGGGAGGTGGCGGGGAGCTGTTTTTT. The encoded protein is CASSQEDRGGGGELFF.

The chain is built from TRBV21-1 and TRBJ2-1; TRBD2, the D gene given by the table, was not confirmed from the DNA. TRBV21-1 constitutes a pseudogene. This CDR3 is 18 amino acids long. CDR3 sequence reads: CASILRSLAGGNYNEQFF. The CDR3 DNA reads as TGTGCCAGCATCTTACGGAGTCTAGCGGGGGGGAACTACAATGAGCAGTTCTTC.

This chain uses TRBV6-6 with TRBJ1-2, with D possibly being TRBD1 (5 bases). CDR3 length: 16 residues. The V and J ends lost 0 bases and 5 bases respectively, with 16 bases between them. CDR1 is MNHNY, CDR2 SVGAGI, per germline (reference sequence). CDR3 nucleotides: TGTGCCAGCAGTTACTCGGCCCGGGGGAAAAGATATGGCTACACCTTC. Its translation: CASSYSARGKRYGYTF.

Only a few counts were recorded for this clone. This chain links TRBV30 with TRBJ1-5, with D hard to call. Germline V gene lookup returns CDR1 GTSNPN and CDR2 SVGIG (reference sequence). V gave up 0 bases and J gave up 5 bases, with 11 bases separating them. CDR3 length: 14 residues. The CDR3 DNA sequence: TGTGCCTGGAGTGTAATGAGCGTAGATCAGCCCCAGCATTTT. Its translation is CAWSVMSVDQPQHF.

The chain combines TRBV5-1 with TRBJ1-4, with TRBD1 matching 7 bases. V shed 2 bases and J 8 bases; nucleotides not matched to a gene: 6. The CDR3 runs to 14 residues. Germline V gene lookup returns CDR1 SGHRS and CDR2 YFSETQ. This chain's CDR3 is CASSFGTVGEKLFF. In DNA form, the CDR3 reads TGCGCCAGCAGCTTTGGGACAGTGGGGGAAAAACTGTTTTTT. Combining the CDR3 with reference TRBV5-1 and TRBJ1-4 gives the whole variable domain KAGVTQTPRYLIKTRGQQVTLSCSPISGHRSVSWYQQTPGQGLQFLFEYFSETQRNKGNFPGRFSGRQFSNSRSEMNVSTLELGDSALYLCASSFGTVGEKLFFGSGTQLSVL.

The genes are TRBV30 and TRBJ1-6, with 7 nucleotides matching TRBD1. Germline values: CDR1 GTSNPN, CDR2 SVGIG (reference sequence). CDR3 size: 16 residues. With V trimmed by 3 bases and J by 2 bases, 7 bases remained unmatched. The CDR3 here is CAWRETGTAYNSPLHF. CDR3 in DNA: TGTGCCTGGAGAGAGACTGGGACAGCCTATAATTCACCCCTCCACTTT.

The V gene is TRBV11-2, the J gene TRBJ2-2; 9 positions match TRBD1. The CDR3 is 15 amino acids. From germline, CDR1 is SGHAT and CDR2 FQNNGV. The junction had 4 bases not matched to a gene; V was cut back by 4 bases and J by 4 bases. The CDR3 DNA is TGTGCCAGCAGCTCGGGACAGGGAACCACCGGGGAGCTGTTTTTT. This translates into CASSSGQGTTGELFF.

The chain carries TRBV2 and TRBJ2-3; 9 bases fit TRBD2. CDR1 is SNHLY, CDR2 FYNNEI, per germline. CDR3 size: 15 residues. The V segment lost 4 bases and the J segment 5 bases; nucleotides outside the gene matches: 7. The CDR3 bases are TGTGCCAGCAGTGCGGGCGGGGGGGCAGGAGATACGCAGTATTTT. Amino acid sequence: CASSAGGGAGDTQYF.

The chain carries TRBV7-9 and TRBJ2-5; TRBD1 aligns across 10 bases. Germline V CDR1 and CDR2: SEHNR, FQNEAQ (reference sequence). Losses at the gene ends were 5 bases for V and 5 bases for J; bases not matched to a gene: 5. The CDR3 has 14 residues. Here the CDR3 DNA reads TGTGCCAGCAGCCCGGGACAGGGGCGGGAGACCCAGTACTTC. Translation: CASSPGQGRETQYF.

In this sample, this clone turned up a few times. The chain joins TRBV28 to TRBJ2-6; possible D gene TRBD1, 5 bases. The V gene's germline CDR1 is MDHEN and CDR2 SYDVKM. V dropped 4 bases and J dropped 0 bases, with 7 bases sitting between them. The CDR3 runs 15 residues. The DNA of the CDR3 is TGTGCCAGCAGTTGGACACTCTCTGGGGCCAACGTCCTGACTTTC. Its protein product is CASSWTLSGANVLTF.

The V call is TRBV5-6, the J call TRBJ1-2; D is perhaps TRBD1 (5 bases). V lost 0 bases to trimming and J lost 4 bases, with 13 bases between them. Germline CDR1 and CDR2: SGHDT and YYEEEE. The CDR3 runs 15 residues. Written as DNA, the CDR3 is TGTGCCAGCAGCTTGGGGGGGGGTTCGACCTATGGCTACACCTTC. Its translation: CASSLGGGSTYGYTF.

The chain carries TRBV28 and TRBJ1-1, with D perhaps TRBD1 (6 bases). The CDR3 runs to 14 residues. From germline, CDR1 is MDHEN and CDR2 SYDVKM. Deletions cut 4 bases from V and 3 bases from J, with 12 bases between. CDR3 residues: CASSSHRVYTEAFF. As DNA, the CDR3 is TGTGCCAGCAGTTCCCACAGGGTTTACACTGAAGCTTTCTTT.

Here the CDR3 DNA reads TGTGCCAGCAGTGAGGGACTAGCGGGGTCCTACGAGCAGTACTTC. It codes for CASSEGLAGSYEQYF. The chain joins TRBV6-1 to TRBJ2-7; 13 nucleotides line up with TRBD2. Unmatched junction bases numbered 0, after V lost 3 bases and J lost 1 base. The CDR3 has 15 residues. From germline, CDR1 is MNHNS and CDR2 SASEGT.

J is TRBJ2-7 and V is TRBV13; 9 bases are shared with TRBD2. V was clipped by 3 bases and J by 6 bases; unmatched bases: 15. Germline V gives CDR1 PRHDT, CDR2 FYEKMQ (reference sequence). The CDR3 extends over 17 amino acids. CDR3 residues: CASSFGGGLAGQAEQYF. CDR3 nucleotide sequence: TGTGCCAGCAGCTTTGGTGGTGGGCTAGCGGGGCAGGCCGAGCAGTACTTC.

This clone came up once. One junction end disagrees with the germline gene, perhaps due to a read error. This sequence joins TRBV19 and TRBJ2-3; no firm D call. Looked up from germline, CDR1 is LNHDA and CDR2 is SQIVND (reference sequence). The length of the CDR3 is 12 residues. The CDR3 nucleotides are TGTGCCAGTAGTCGAAACACAGATACGCAGTACTTT. Its translation: CASSRNTDTQYF.

The gene calls are TRBV19 and TRBJ2-7, with D possibly matching TRBD2 (5 bases). V was pared by 1 base and J by 3 bases, with 10 bases between. The germline V gene has CDR1 LNHDA and CDR2 SQIVND (reference sequence). The CDR3 loop spans 14 amino acids. The CDR3: CASSIGVEGYEQYF. The CDR3 DNA reads as TGTGCCAGTAGTATAGGGGTCGAGGGCTACGAGCAGTACTTC.